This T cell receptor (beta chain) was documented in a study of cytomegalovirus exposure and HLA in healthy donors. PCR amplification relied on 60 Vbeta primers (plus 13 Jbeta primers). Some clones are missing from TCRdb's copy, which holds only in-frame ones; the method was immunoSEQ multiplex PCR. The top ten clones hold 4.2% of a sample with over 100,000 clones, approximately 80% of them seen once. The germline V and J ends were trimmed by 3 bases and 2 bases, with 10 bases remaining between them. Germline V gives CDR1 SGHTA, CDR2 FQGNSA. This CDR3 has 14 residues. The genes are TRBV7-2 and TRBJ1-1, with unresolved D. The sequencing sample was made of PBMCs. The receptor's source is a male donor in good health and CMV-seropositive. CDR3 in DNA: TGTGCCAGCAGCTTCCAAACAGACAACACTGAAGCTTTCTTT. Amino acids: CASSFQTDNTEAFF.